The T cell receptor beta chain under discussion was sequenced for a study of spatial heterogeneity in lung cancer. Regarding the study as a whole: It was found that expanded intratumoral alpha and beta TCR counts tracked tumor mutation counts.

The CDR3 extends over 18 amino acids. The germline V gene has CDR1 SEHNR and CDR2 FQNEAQ (reference sequence). V was trimmed by 2 bases and J by 0 bases, leaving 16 bases between them. Time point meaning: sample taken at primary tumor resection. Unsorted whole RNA samples from tumor, nontumor lung or frozen PBMC were sequenced. On this clonotype itself: Its target is not known.

TCRdb re-analysed the 5' RACE reads in MiXCR, keeping a single row per CDR3 protein. The sample lists 860 or so distinct CDR3 sequences, 30% to 40% seen once, with approximately 20% in the top ten. The source of this sequence is a male donor with early-stage non-small cell lung cancer. The rearrangement joins TRBV7-9 to TRBJ2-2, with unresolved D. The sample in question was lung tumor tissue, obtained at surgery. The CDR3 nucleotides read TGTGCCAGCAGCTTACCTGGACCTTCCACCCCGAACACCGGGGAGCTGTTTTTT. It yields the protein CASSLPGPSTPNTGELFF.